This note documents a single TCR beta chain sequence. Antigen specificity is unknown. TCRdb's table, derived via immunoSEQ multiplex PCR, lists solely in-frame clones and lacks some. Among about 2 million clones listed, roughly 94% were seen once. This sample is drawn from a study of shared clonotypes between healthy human individuals. All donors were healthy HIV-negative adults lacking recent acute infections or vaccinations. Splitting the CD4+ cells yielded a CD45RA+ naive subset and a CD45RA-negative memory subset. Unmatched junction bases numbered 4, after V lost 5 bases and J lost 1 base. Germline V gene sequence: CDR1 SGHNT, CDR2 YYREEE (reference sequence). The length of the CDR3 is 14 residues. Study findings and constraints: Memory subsets generally showed smaller estimated richness than naive subsets did. Deeper or shallower sequencing was expected to change how clonotypes are shared among donors.

Sequenced material: naive CD4+ T cells sorted from blood. Subset described: CD45RA+ positively selected. The chain is built from TRBV5-4 and TRBJ2-5, with TRBD1 identical over 8 bases. This TCR derives from a man between 18 and 29 years old in good health. The CDR3 nucleotides are TGTGCCAGCAGTCGACAGGGGACCCAAGAGACCCAGTACTTC. Its protein product is CASSRQGTQETQYF.